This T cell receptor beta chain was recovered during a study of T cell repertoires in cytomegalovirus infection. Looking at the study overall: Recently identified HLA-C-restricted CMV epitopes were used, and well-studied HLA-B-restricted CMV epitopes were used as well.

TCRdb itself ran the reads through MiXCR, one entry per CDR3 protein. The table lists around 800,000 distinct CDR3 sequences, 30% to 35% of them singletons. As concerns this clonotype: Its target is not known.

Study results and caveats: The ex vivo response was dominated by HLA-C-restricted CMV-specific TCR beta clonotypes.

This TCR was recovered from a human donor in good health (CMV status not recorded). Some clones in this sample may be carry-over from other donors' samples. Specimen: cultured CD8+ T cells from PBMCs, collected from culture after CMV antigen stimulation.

CDR3 sequence: CASTPTPTYEQYV. The CDR3 nucleotides are TGTGCCAGCACCCCAACCCCTACCTACGAGCAGTACGTC. This chain links TRBV6-2 or TRBV6-3 with TRBJ2-7; D is undetermined. From germline, CDR1 is MNHEY and CDR2 SVGEGT. This CDR3 contains 13 residues. The V gene lost 7 bases and the J gene lost 2 bases, with 12 bases spanning the gap.